Included here is one T cell receptor (beta chain) sequence, with context. This record belongs to a study of blood T cell repertoires in COVID-19. The wider study: COVID-19 samples, acute and convalescent, were from the United States, Italy and Spain. In each case, the material was cDNA or gDNA derived from T cells, B-cell-depleted T cells, or PBMCs.

Germline V gene data show CDR1 as SGDLS and CDR2 as YYNGEE. V was pared by 5 bases and J by 2 bases, with 14 bases between. The CDR3 runs to 15 residues. As handled by the study authors: Scientists estimated how many nucleated cells there were by amplifying reference gene primers. Profiled with immunoSEQ multiplex PCR; TCRdb holds only in-frame clones, not every one. V and J calls and clone size come straight from that table; D and trimming were deduced from the DNA. The repertoire holds some 120,000 clones, with around four fifths as singletons. Material for sequencing was peripheral blood. The TCR comes from a man in his sixties or seventies with active or convalescent COVID-19. The V gene is TRBV9, the J gene TRBJ1-5; D remains ambiguous. CDR3 sequence reads: CASSASGSGNQPQHF. The DNA for the CDR3 is TGTGCCAGCAGTGCCTCGGGGTCAGGCAATCAGCCCCAGCATTTT.